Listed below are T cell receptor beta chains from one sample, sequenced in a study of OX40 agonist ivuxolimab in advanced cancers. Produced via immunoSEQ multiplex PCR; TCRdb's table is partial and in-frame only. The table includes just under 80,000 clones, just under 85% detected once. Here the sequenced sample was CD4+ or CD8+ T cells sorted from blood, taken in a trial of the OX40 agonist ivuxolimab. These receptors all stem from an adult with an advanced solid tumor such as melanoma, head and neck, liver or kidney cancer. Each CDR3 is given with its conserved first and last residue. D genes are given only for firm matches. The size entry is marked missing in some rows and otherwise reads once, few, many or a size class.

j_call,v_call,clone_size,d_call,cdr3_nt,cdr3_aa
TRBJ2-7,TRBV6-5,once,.,TGTGCCAGCAGTTTTGGACCTCCCTACGAGCAGTACTTC,CASSFGPPYEQYF
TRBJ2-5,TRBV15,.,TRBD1,TGTGCCACCAGCAGAGGAGGGGGCGTAGAGACCCAGTACTTC,CATSRGGGVETQYF
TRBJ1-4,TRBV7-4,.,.,TGTGCCAGCAGCTTATCTTCCCCGTCACATAATGAAAAACTGTTTTTT,CASSLSSPSHNEKLFF
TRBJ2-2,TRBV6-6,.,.,TGTGCCCTCCAGGGGCGCGGTAACACCGGGGAGCTGTTTTTT,CALQGRGNTGELFF
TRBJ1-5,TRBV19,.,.,TGTGCCAGTAGTATCAAGTTGAGCAATCAGCCCCAGCATTTT,CASSIKLSNQPQHF
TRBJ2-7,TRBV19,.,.,TGTGCCAGTAGCCTGGAGAGGCGATCCTACGAGCAGTACTTC,CASSLERRSYEQYF
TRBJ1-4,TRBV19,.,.,TGTGCCAGTAGTATACAGGGAGGTGAAAAACTGTTTTTT,CASSIQGGEKLFF
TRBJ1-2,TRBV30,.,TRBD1,TGTGCCTGGAGTACCCGGGACAGGGGATTCTATGGCTACACCTTC,CAWSTRDRGFYGYTF
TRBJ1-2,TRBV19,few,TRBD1,TGTGCCAGTAGTATTTTTCAGGGGGCAGGTGGCTACACCTTC,CASSIFQGAGGYTF
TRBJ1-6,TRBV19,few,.,TGTGCCAGTAGTGTCCCTCACGGAAAGCATTCCTATTCACCCCTCCACTTT,CASSVPHGKHSYSPLHF
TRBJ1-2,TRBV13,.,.,TGTGCCAGCAGCTTAGGACGAGGGGTCTCCTATGGCTACACCTTC,CASSLGRGVSYGYTF
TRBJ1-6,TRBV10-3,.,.,TGTGCCATCAGTGAGCAGGGGAGCTCCTATAATTCACCCCTCCACTTT,CAISEQGSSYNSPLHF
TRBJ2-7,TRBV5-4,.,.,TGTGCCAGCAGCTCGGGCAAGACGGGGGTACCCTACGAGCAGTACTTC,CASSSGKTGVPYEQYF
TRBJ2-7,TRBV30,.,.,TGTGCCTGGAGCCCCCTGGGGGGGGCAGCGCACTTC,CAWSPLGGAAHF
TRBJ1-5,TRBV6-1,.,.,TGTGCCAGCATGCCTAGCAATCAGCCCCAGCATTTT,CASMPSNQPQHF
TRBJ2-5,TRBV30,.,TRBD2,TGTGCCTGGAGTCCAGGAGGGGAGGGTTGGGAGACCCAGTACTTC,CAWSPGGEGWETQYF
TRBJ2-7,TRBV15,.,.,TGTGCCACCAGCAGAGATAGTCCAGGAGGAAACTACGAGCAGTACTTC,CATSRDSPGGNYEQYF
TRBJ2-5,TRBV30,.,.,TGTGCCTGGAGGGCAGCGCAAGAGACCCAGTACTTC,CAWRAAQETQYF
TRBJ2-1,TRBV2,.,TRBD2,TGTGCCAGCAGTGCCCCCCAAGGGGGGACTAGCGGGAGGTTCAACGGCAATGAGCAGTTCTTC,CASSAPQGGTSGRFNGNEQFF
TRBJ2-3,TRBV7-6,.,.,TGTGCCAGCAGCTTAGTCGAGAGAACAGGAGATACGCAGTATTTT,CASSLVERTGDTQYF
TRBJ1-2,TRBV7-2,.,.,TGTGCCAGCAGCCGGGGGACCTATGGCTACACCTTC,CASSRGTYGYTF
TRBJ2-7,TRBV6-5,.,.,TGTGCCAGCAGTTACTCGGGACAAGAGTACGAGCAGTACTTC,CASSYSGQEYEQYF
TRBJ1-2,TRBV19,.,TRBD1,TGTGCCAGTAGTCCCCTTGGGGACAGAAACTATGGCTACACCTTC,CASSPLGDRNYGYTF
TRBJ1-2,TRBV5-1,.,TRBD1,TGCGCCAGCAGCTTGAGTGGGACAGACTATGGCTACACCTTC,CASSLSGTDYGYTF
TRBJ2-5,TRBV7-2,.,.,TGTGCCAGCAGTTCCCCCCAGGGAGCGTTCGAGACCCAGTACTTC,CASSSPQGAFETQYF
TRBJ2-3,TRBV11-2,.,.,TGTGCCAGCAGCTTAGTAGCGAAAGCCCGCACAGATACGCAGTATTTT,CASSLVAKARTDTQYF
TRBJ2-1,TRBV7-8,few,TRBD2,TGTGCCAGCAGCTTAGTGATAGCGGGAGTCGTCAATGAGCAGTTCTTC,CASSLVIAGVVNEQFF
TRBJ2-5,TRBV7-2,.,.,TGTGCCAGCAGCTTAGTGGGGACCCAAGAGACCCAGTACTTC,CASSLVGTQETQYF
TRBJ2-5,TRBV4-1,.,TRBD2,TGCGCCAGCAGACCGGTGACGAGCGGGGGAGAGACCCAGTACTTC,CASRPVTSGGETQYF
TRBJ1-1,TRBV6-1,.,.,TGTGCCAGCACTTTCGAGAGGGCTGAAGCTTTCTTT,CASTFERAEAFF
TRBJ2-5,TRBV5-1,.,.,TGCGCCAGCAGCTCCTCCCGGGACATTACAGAGACCCAGTACTTC,CASSSSRDITETQYF
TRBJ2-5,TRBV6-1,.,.,TGTGCCAGCAGAGCAGGCCAAGAGACCCAGTACTTC,CASRAGQETQYF
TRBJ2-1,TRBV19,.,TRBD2,TGTGCCAGTAGTATGACCCAGACTAGCGGGAGGAATGAGCAGTTCTTC,CASSMTQTSGRNEQFF
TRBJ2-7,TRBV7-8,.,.,TGTGCCAGCAGCCCCGCCAACGAGCAGTACTTC,CASSPANEQYF
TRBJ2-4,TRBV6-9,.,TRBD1,TGTGCCAGCAGGTCTCGACAGGGAAAAGCCAAAAACATTCAGTACTTC,CASRSRQGKAKNIQYF
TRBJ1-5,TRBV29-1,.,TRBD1,TGCAGCGTCAAACAGGGGAATCAGCCCCAGCATTTT,CSVKQGNQPQHF
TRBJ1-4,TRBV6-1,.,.,TGTGCCAGCAGCCGGCGAATCGGGGAAAAACTGTTTTTT,CASSRRIGEKLFF
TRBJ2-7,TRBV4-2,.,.,TGTGCCAGCAGCCAAGAATGGGGTGGCGGCTACGAGCAGTACTTC,CASSQEWGGGYEQYF
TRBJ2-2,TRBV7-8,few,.,TGTGCCAGCAGCTTAGGTGGGGGAGTGATTGCCGGGGAGCTGTTTTTT,CASSLGGGVIAGELFF
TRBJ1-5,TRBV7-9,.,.,TGTGCCAGCAGCTTAGGGGCAGAGGCCAATCAGCCCCAGCATTTT,CASSLGAEANQPQHF
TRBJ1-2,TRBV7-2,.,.,TGTGCCAGCAGCTTACGGGCGGACTGGGGATATGGCTACACCTTC,CASSLRADWGYGYTF
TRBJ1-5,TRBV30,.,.,TGTGCCTGGAGTAAGGGCCGGCAGCAGCCCCAGCATTTT,CAWSKGRQQPQHF
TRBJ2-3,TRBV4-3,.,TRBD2,TGCGCCAGCAGCCAAGATATATTAGCGGGAAGGAATACGCAGTATTTT,CASSQDILAGRNTQYF
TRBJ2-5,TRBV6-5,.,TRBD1,TGTGCCAGCAGTTATCGACAGGGGGCGGGGGAGACCCAGTACTTC,CASSYRQGAGETQYF
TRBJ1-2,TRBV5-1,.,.,TGCGCCAGCAGCTTGGATTACAGGAACTATGGCTACACCTTC,CASSLDYRNYGYTF
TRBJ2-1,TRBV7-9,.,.,TGTGCCAGCAGCTTAACCTCGTCCGCCTACAATGAGCAGTTCTTC,CASSLTSSAYNEQFF
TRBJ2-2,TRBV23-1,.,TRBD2,TGCGCCACTAACGCCTCCTTCGGGGGCGGGGAGGGTAGCGGGAAAGCTTCTGGGGAGCTGTTTTTT,CATNASFGGGEGSGKASGELFF
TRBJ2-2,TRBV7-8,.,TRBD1,TGTGCCAGCAGCCAGGGGGCGCTGACCGGGGAGCTGTTTTTT,CASSQGALTGELFF
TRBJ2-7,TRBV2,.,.,TGTGCCAGCAGTTACACAGGAGACGAGCAGTACTTC,CASSYTGDEQYF
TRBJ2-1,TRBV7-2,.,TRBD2,TGTGCCAGCAGCTTAGTAGCGGGGGGACACAATGAGCAGTTCTTC,CASSLVAGGHNEQFF